The source of this TCR beta chain is a study of cytomegalovirus exposure and HLA in healthy donors. Study outcomes and limitations: In a later analysis, a genetic analysis reported fewer productive-TCR N-insertions in an Asian-associated ancestry cluster than the cohort average. Confirmation in vitro established that three CMV-associated chains were specific for CMV antigens.

Vbeta (60) and Jbeta (13) primers were used in the PCR. Sequencing used immunoSEQ multiplex PCR; TCRdb keeps in-frame clones, though not all of them. The sample records 160,000 or so clones, almost 80% being singletons. From germline, CDR1 is SGHRS and CDR2 YFSETQ. This CDR3 contains 14 residues. Of note for this clone: What it binds is unknown.

The rearrangement links TRBV5-1 to TRBJ2-5; TRBD1 might be the D (5 bases). The end of the DNA is better explained by TRBJ2-7, so the J call may be wrong. Sequences were obtained from PBMCs. The sequence came from a woman in her forties or fifties in good health and CMV-seronegative. DNA for the CDR3: TGCGCCAGCAGTCTGAGGCAGGGCCCCTACGAGCAGTACTTC. It translates to CASSLRQGPYEQYF.